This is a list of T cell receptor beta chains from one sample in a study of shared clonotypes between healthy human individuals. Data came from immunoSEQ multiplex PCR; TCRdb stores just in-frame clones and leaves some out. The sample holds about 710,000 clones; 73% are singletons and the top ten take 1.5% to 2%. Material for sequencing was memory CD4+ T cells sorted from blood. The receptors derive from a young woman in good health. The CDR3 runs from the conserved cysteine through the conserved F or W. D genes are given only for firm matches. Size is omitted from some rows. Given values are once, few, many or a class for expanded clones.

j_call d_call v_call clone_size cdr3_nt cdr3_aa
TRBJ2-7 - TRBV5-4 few TGTGCCAGCAGCTTGAGCTCCTACGAGCAGTACTTC CASSLSSYEQYF
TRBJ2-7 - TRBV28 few TGTGCCAGCAGTGCCCCTCAGGGTGATGGCGACGAGCAGTACTTC CASSAPQGDGDEQYF
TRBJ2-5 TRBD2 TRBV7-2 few TGTGCCAGCAGTTTAGGGGGGCTAGCGGGAGTGGAGACCCAGTACTTC CASSLGGLAGVETQYF
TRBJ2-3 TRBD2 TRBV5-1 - TGCGCCAGCAGCCTAGGACTAGCCAGAGATACGCAGTATTTT CASSLGLARDTQYF
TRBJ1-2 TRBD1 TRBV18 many TGTGCCAGCTCACCAACAGGGGAGGGCTACACCTTC CASSPTGEGYTF
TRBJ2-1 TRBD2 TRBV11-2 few TGTGCCAGCACCAGGACTAGCGGGAGTACGGGTGAGCAGTTCTTC CASTRTSGSTGEQFF
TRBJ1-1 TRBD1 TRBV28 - TGTGCCAGCAGTCCTGCCGGGACAGGAGGATTGAAGGACACTGAAGCTTTCTTT CASSPAGTGGLKDTEAFF
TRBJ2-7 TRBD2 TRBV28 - TGTGCCAGCAGTTTGTGGACTAGCGGGAGGGCCCACGAGCAGTACTTC CASSLWTSGRAHEQYF
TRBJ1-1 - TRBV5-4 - TGTGCCAGCAGCTCCGGACGGAATAGTAACACTGAAGCTTTCTTT CASSSGRNSNTEAFF
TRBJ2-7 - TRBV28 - TGTGCCAGCGGACAGCTAGCCTACGAGCAGTACTTC CASGQLAYEQYF